The 3 T cell receptor beta chains below come from one sample, sequenced in a study of cytomegalovirus exposure and HLA in healthy donors. It was with 60 Vbeta and 13 Jbeta primers that the PCR ran. Generated by immunoSEQ multiplex PCR, the TCRdb table keeps only in-frame clones and is missing some. Of approximately 150,000 clones listed, about 77% are singletons. The sequencing sample was made of PBMCs. The receptors come from a man aged 18 to 35 in good health and CMV-seropositive.

Only one count was recorded for this clone. The rearrangement uses TRBV19 and TRBJ1-1; 10 positions match TRBD1. CDR1 is LNHDA, CDR2 SQIVND, per germline (reference sequence). This CDR3 region has 16 residues. The J segment lost 5 bases and the V segment lost 9 bases, leaving 15 bases of the junction unmatched. CDR3 nucleotides: TGTGCCAGCTCATTTGGGGACAGGGGAAGACGAACTGAAGCTTTCTTT. Its protein is CASSFGDRGRRTEAFF. Full variable domain (missing parts from reference TRBV19 and TRBJ1-1): DGGITQSPKYLFRKEGQNVTLSCEQNLNHDAMYWYRQDPGQGLRLIYYSQIVNDFQKGDIAEGYSVSREKKESFPLTVTSAQKNPTAFYLCASSFGDRGRRTEAFFGQGTRLTVV.

The chain employs TRBV7-3 and TRBJ2-1; D might be TRBD1 (6 bases). The germline CDR1 and CDR2 sequences are SGHTA and FQGTGA. Trimming took 5 bases from V and 4 from J, leaving 9 bases between them. The CDR3 runs 13 residues. This CDR3 is CASSTGSYNEQFF. DNA for the CDR3: TGTGCCAGCAGCACAGGGAGTTACAATGAGCAGTTCTTC. Full variable domain (rest looked up from reference TRBV7-3 and TRBJ2-1): GAGVSQTPSNKVTEKGKYVELRCDPISGHTALYWYRQSLGQGPEFLIYFQGTGAADDSGLPNDRFFAVRPEGSVSTLKIQRTERGDSAVYLCASSTGSYNEQFFGPGTRLTVL.

The rearrangement joins TRBV7-6 to TRBJ1-1; D call uncertain. The V and J ends lost 5 bases and 5 bases respectively, with 15 bases between them. Germline V CDR1 and CDR2: SGHVS, FNYEAQ. This CDR3 contains 14 residues. The CDR3 DNA is TGTGCCAGCAGCCCGAGGGCCATCGGGACTGAAGCTTTCTTT. Amino acid sequence: CASSPRAIGTEAFF.